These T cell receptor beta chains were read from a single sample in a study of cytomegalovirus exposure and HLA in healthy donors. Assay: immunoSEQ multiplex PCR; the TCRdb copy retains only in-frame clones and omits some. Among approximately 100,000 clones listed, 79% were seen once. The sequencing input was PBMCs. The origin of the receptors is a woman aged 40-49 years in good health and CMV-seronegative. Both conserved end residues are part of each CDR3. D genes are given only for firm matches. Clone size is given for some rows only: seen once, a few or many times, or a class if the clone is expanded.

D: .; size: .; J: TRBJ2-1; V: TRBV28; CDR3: CASVGKGRSSYNEQFF; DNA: TGTGCCAGCGTTGGGAAGGGGAGGAGTTCCTACAATGAGCAGTTCTTC
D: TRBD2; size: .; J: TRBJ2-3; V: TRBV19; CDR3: CASSPSLAGIDTQYF; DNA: TGTGCCAGTAGTCCATCCCTAGCGGGGATAGATACGCAGTATTTT
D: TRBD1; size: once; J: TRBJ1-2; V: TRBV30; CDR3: CAWSPDRGIGYTF; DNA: TGTGCCTGGAGTCCCGACAGGGGGATCGGCTACACCTTC
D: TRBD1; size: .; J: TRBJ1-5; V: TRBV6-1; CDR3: CASSALRTGGYGFNQPQHF; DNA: TGTGCCAGCAGTGCCCTTCGAACAGGGGGCTACGGGTTTAATCAGCCCCAGCATTTT
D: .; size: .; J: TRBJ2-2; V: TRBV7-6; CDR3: CASSTFRDRNTGELFF; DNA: TGTGCCAGCAGCACCTTCCGAGACAGAAACACCGGGGAGCTGTTTTTT
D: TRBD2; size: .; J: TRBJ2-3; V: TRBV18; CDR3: CASSPGLAGTDTQYF; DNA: TGTGCCAGCTCACCCGGTCTAGCGGGTACAGATACGCAGTATTTT
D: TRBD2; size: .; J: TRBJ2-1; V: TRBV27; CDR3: CASSLGTSGYNEQFF; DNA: TGTGCCAGCAGTTTAGGGACTAGCGGATACAATGAGCAGTTCTTC
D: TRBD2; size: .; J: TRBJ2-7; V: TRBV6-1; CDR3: CASSERILAELYEQYF; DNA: TGTGCCAGCAGTGAACGGATACTAGCGGAACTCTACGAGCAGTACTTC
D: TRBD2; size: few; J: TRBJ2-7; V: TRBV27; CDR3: CASGPRGTSGRIYEQYF; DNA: TGTGCCAGCGGCCCCCGCGGGACTAGCGGGAGGATCTACGAGCAGTACTTC
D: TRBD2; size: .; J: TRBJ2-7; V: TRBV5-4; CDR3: CASSLAGLANDEQYF; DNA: TGTGCCAGCAGCTTAGCAGGACTAGCGAACGACGAGCAGTACTTC
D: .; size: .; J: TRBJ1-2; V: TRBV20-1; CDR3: CSADSNYGYTF; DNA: TGCAGTGCTGACAGTAACTATGGCTACACCTTC
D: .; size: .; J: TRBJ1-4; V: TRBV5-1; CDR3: CASSLWRRNEKLFF; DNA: TGCGCCAGCAGCTTGTGGCGGCGAAATGAAAAACTGTTTTTT